This is a list of T cell receptor beta chains from one sample in a study of OX40 agonist ivuxolimab in advanced cancers. Sequenced by immunoSEQ multiplex PCR; TCRdb stores in-frame clones only, minus some. The sample shows 70,000 to 100,000 clones, around 89% of them seen only once. The source was CD4+ or CD8+ T cells sorted from blood, collected in a trial of the OX40 agonist ivuxolimab. Every receptor here comes from an adult with an advanced solid tumor such as melanoma, head and neck, liver or kidney cancer. CDR3s include the opening cysteine and the closing phenylalanine or tryptophan. The D gene is left open where the match is weak. Rows may omit the clone size; those that give it use once, few, many or a size class.

TRBJ1-1,TRBV29-1,-,-,TGCAGCGTGAAGTCGAACACTGAAGCTTTCTTT,CSVKSNTEAFF
TRBJ1-3,TRBV7-2,-,-,TGTGCCAGCAGCTTACCTGACCTCGCGGGGTCCATATATTTT,CASSLPDLAGSIYF
TRBJ2-5,TRBV11-2,few,-,TGTGCCAGCAGCTTAGATCAGGGCCGGGCCCAGTACTTC,CASSLDQGRAQYF
TRBJ2-1,TRBV7-2,-,-,TGTGCCAGCAGCCGTGGGCGCCTCTCCTACAATGAGCAGTTCTTC,CASSRGRLSYNEQFF
TRBJ2-3,TRBV7-2,-,-,TGTGCCAGCAGCTCAGCATTGGCCCCCCCCACAGATACGCAGTATTTT,CASSSALAPPTDTQYF
TRBJ1-1,TRBV19,-,TRBD1,TGTGCCAGTAGTATAGTCGACAGGGTTAAGAAAACTGAAGCTTTCTTT,CASSIVDRVKKTEAFF
TRBJ2-3,TRBV5-6,few,-,TGTGCCAGCAGCTTGGTTAGCAGACCAACAGATACGCAGTATTTT,CASSLVSRPTDTQYF
TRBJ2-3,TRBV11-3,-,TRBD2,TGTGCCAGCAGCCCGCTCGGAGCGGGAGGGCTTTTTAGGGATACGCAGTATTTT,CASSPLGAGGLFRDTQYF
TRBJ2-7,TRBV6-6,-,TRBD2,TGTGCCAGCAGTTACACTAGCGGGGCCTACGAGCAGTACTTC,CASSYTSGAYEQYF
TRBJ2-3,TRBV6-5,once,-,TGTGCCAGCAGATCACCCCTGACAGATACGCAGTATTTT,CASRSPLTDTQYF
TRBJ1-2,TRBV6-6,-,-,TGTGCCAGCAGTTACTCGGAGGTCGGCAGGGGCTATGGCTACACCTTC,CASSYSEVGRGYGYTF
TRBJ1-4,TRBV5-1,-,-,TGCGCCAGCAGTGTTTCCCCCGTACAGGGTTCAGATGAAAAACTGTTTTTT,CASSVSPVQGSDEKLFF
TRBJ1-1,TRBV19,-,-,TGTGCCAGTAGTGACCAGGGTTGGGAAAGCACTGAAGCTTTCTTT,CASSDQGWESTEAFF
TRBJ2-7,TRBV18,-,-,TGTGCCAGCTCACCCAATCACGAGCAGTACTTC,CASSPNHEQYF
TRBJ2-7,TRBV18,once,TRBD1,TGTGCCAGCTCACTGGGCCTTTCCGGGACAGGGGGTTTGTACGAGCAGTACTTC,CASSLGLSGTGGLYEQYF
TRBJ2-7,TRBV30,-,TRBD1,TGTGCCTGGAGTGTAACAGGGGGCGGCTACGAGCAGTACTTC,CAWSVTGGGYEQYF
TRBJ2-1,TRBV7-7,-,-,TGTGCCAGCAGCTTAGCGTTGAAGAATGAGCAGTTCTTC,CASSLALKNEQFF
TRBJ2-5,TRBV7-2,-,-,TGTGCCAGCAGCCCTAGAAGGGGGGAGACCCAGTACTTC,CASSPRRGETQYF
TRBJ2-3,TRBV14,-,TRBD2,TGTGCCAGCAGCCAGAGACTAGCGGTACTTCCAGATACGCAGTATTTT,CASSQRLAVLPDTQYF
TRBJ2-1,TRBV5-4,-,TRBD2,TGTGCCAGCAGCTTCCCCAGCGGGACCCATGAGCAGTTCTTC,CASSFPSGTHEQFF
TRBJ2-1,TRBV7-8,-,TRBD2,TGTGCCAGCAGCTTAGGAACTAGCGGGAGCTACAATGAGCAGTTCTTC,CASSLGTSGSYNEQFF
TRBJ1-5,TRBV2,-,TRBD1,TGTGCCAGCAGTGACCAGGGGGCTTGGAATCAGCCCCAGCATTTT,CASSDQGAWNQPQHF
TRBJ2-2,TRBV11-3,-,TRBD1,TGTGCCAGCAGCTTGGGGACAGGGGGTTTCACCGGGGAGCTGTTTTTT,CASSLGTGGFTGELFF
TRBJ2-7,TRBV6-6,-,-,TGTGCCAGCAGCCAGGAGGGTTACGAGCAGTACTTC,CASSQEGYEQYF
TRBJ2-3,TRBV21-1,-,-,TGTGCCAGCAGACGGGAGAGCGGCACAGATACGCAGTATTTT,CASRRESGTDTQYF
TRBJ1-2,TRBV30,once,TRBD1,TGTGCCTGGAGTGTACAGGGGGCGGGTGGCTACACCTTC,CAWSVQGAGGYTF
TRBJ2-5,TRBV25-1,-,-,TGTGCCAGCAGTGAATCGGGGTGGGGAGAGACCCAGTACTTC,CASSESGWGETQYF
TRBJ1-2,TRBV7-2,-,-,TGTGCCAGCAGCTCAAGGTGGGGGTTGGGGATCTATGGCTACACCTTC,CASSSRWGLGIYGYTF
TRBJ1-3,TRBV7-9,once,-,TGTGCCAGCAGCTTAGACTTGTTCTCTGGAAACACCATATATTTT,CASSLDLFSGNTIYF
TRBJ2-5,TRBV11-3,once,-,TGTGCCAGCAGCCAGGACTATGCGGAGACCCAGTACTTC,CASSQDYAETQYF
TRBJ1-5,TRBV6-1,-,-,TGTGCCAGCAGCTCCGGGCCTAGGGATTTTCAGCCCCAGCATTTT,CASSSGPRDFQPQHF
TRBJ2-3,TRBV7-9,-,-,TGTGCCAGCAGCTTAGTGGCGGGAAGCACAGATACGCAGTATTTT,CASSLVAGSTDTQYF
TRBJ2-2,TRBV6-6,-,-,TGTGCCAGCACCAGACATGCCGGGGAGCTGTTTTTT,CASTRHAGELFF
TRBJ2-3,TRBV7-9,-,TRBD2,TGTGCCAGCAGCTTACTAGCGGGAGGGCCAAGAGATACGCAGTATTTT,CASSLLAGGPRDTQYF
TRBJ2-2,TRBV2,-,TRBD2,TGTGCCAGCAGGGGGACTAGCGGCCCCGGGGAGCTGTTTTTT,CASRGTSGPGELFF
TRBJ2-7,TRBV6-5,-,TRBD2,TGTGCCAGCAGTTACTCGCCTAGCGGCTCCTACGAGCAGTACTTC,CASSYSPSGSYEQYF
TRBJ2-3,TRBV2,-,-,TGTGCCAGCAGTGAAATTGCGAGCACAGATACGCAGTATTTT,CASSEIASTDTQYF
TRBJ2-3,TRBV7-9,few,TRBD1,TGTGCCAGCAGCTCCCCACCGAATGACAGGGTGGGAGATACGCAGTATTTT,CASSSPPNDRVGDTQYF
TRBJ2-7,TRBV5-1,-,TRBD2,TGCGCCAGCAGCTTGAGGGGGACTAGCGGGATTAAATTATACGAGCAGTACTTC,CASSLRGTSGIKLYEQYF
TRBJ1-2,TRBV11-3,-,-,TGTGCCAGCAGCTTCGGGTTTAACTATGGCTACACCTTC,CASSFGFNYGYTF
TRBJ2-3,TRBV30,-,TRBD2,TGTGCCTGGAGTGTTTTAGCGGGAGTGGGAGATACGCAGTATTTT,CAWSVLAGVGDTQYF
TRBJ2-1,TRBV6-1,-,-,TGTGCCAGCACTCCCTTCCGGAGCTCCTACAATGAGCAGTTCTTC,CASTPFRSSYNEQFF
TRBJ2-7,TRBV15,-,-,TGTGCCACCAGCAGGGTTCAATCCGGCGAGCAGTACTTC,CATSRVQSGEQYF
TRBJ2-7,TRBV2,-,TRBD2,TGTGCCAGCAGAGCCGGGACTAGCGGGGCCTACGAGCAGTACTTC,CASRAGTSGAYEQYF
TRBJ1-2,TRBV5-5,-,TRBD1,TGTGCCAGCAGCCTCTGGACAGGGATCAATGGCTACACCTTC,CASSLWTGINGYTF
TRBJ2-7,TRBV15,-,-,TGTGCCACCAGCAGAGATTACGGGCTTGCCCCCTACGAGCAGTACTTC,CATSRDYGLAPYEQYF